These 19 T cell receptor beta chains came from one sample sequenced in a study of PD-L1 blockade in urothelial cancer (dated by TCRdb to 2016 to 2017). The intended sense of this specimen's time point label: pretreatment peripheral blood. The library was produced with the immunoSEQ multiplex PCR assay. This is the immuneACCESS table as TCRdb keeps it, with only in-frame sequences that have V and J called. A part of the clones is gone; compared with another copy, unresolved V genes explain less than half, and the rest is unexplained. The table for this sample lists tens of thousands of clones; approximately 80% of them were counted only once. The ten biggest clones cover around 3.2% of the sample. The sample consisted of PBMCs, taken around atezolizumab (anti-PD-L1) treatment. The receptors were gathered from a man between 65 and 85 years old with urothelial cancer.

The chain couples TRBV11-2 to TRBJ2-3, with D maybe TRBD1 (5 bases). Germline CDR1 and CDR2: SGHAT and FQNNGV. This CDR3 has 12 residues. Trimming removed 4 bases at V and 7 bases at J, with 9 bases between. CDR3 residues: CASSSGQNTQYF. DNA for the CDR3: TGTGCCAGCAGCTCAGGACAAAATACGCAGTATTTT.

V is TRBV4-2 and J is TRBJ1-2, with D hard to call. V lost 1 base, J lost 5 bases, and 11 bases lay in between. The CDR3 contains 14 residues. CDR1 is LGHNA, CDR2 YNFKEQ, per germline. The chain's CDR3 is CASSQGSNQYGYTF. The CDR3 region has the DNA TGTGCCAGCAGCCAAGGGTCCAATCAGTATGGCTACACCTTC.

This clone appeared a single time. The V call is TRBV9, the J call TRBJ1-1, with D perhaps TRBD1 (5 bases). V lost 1 base and J 0 bases, leaving 10 bases between the germline ends. The CDR3 length is 15 residues. CDR1 SGDLS and CDR2 YYNGEE come from the germline V gene. The CDR3 DNA reads as TGTGCCAGCAGCGTATCAGGACACTTGAACACTGAAGCTTTCTTT. It is translated as CASSVSGHLNTEAFF.

This CDR3 reads CASSVRRDNEQFF. For the CDR3, the DNA is TGTGCCAGCAGTGTCCGACGGGACAATGAGCAGTTCTTC. This sequence joins TRBV2 and TRBJ2-1; D is ambiguous. V shed 4 bases and J shed 5 bases, with 9 bases lying between them. The CDR3 consists of 13 residues. Germline V gene data show CDR1 as SNHLY and CDR2 as FYNNEI. The complete variable domain, with remaining parts taken from reference TRBV2 and TRBJ2-1, reads EPEVTQTPSHQVTQMGQEVILRCVPISNHLYFYWYRQILGQKVEFLVSFYNNEISEKSEIFDDQFSVERPDGSNFTLKIRSTKLEDSAMYFCASSVRRDNEQFFGPGTRLTVL.

A note on this clone: Other DNA variants within this sample encode the same CDR3. The chain links TRBV5-1 to TRBJ1-5, with 8 bases fitting TRBD1. After removal of 2 bases from V and 6 bases from J, the junction contained 4 bases not matched to a gene. There are 14 residues in the CDR3. The germline CDR1 and CDR2 sequences are SGHRS and YFSETQ. For the CDR3, the DNA is TGCGCCAGCAGCTTAGGACAGGGAAGTCAGCCCCAGCATTTT. Translated: CASSLGQGSQPQHF.

The genes are TRBV29-1 and TRBJ2-7; TRBD2 aligns across 9 bases. J was trimmed by 3 bases and V by 6 bases; bases with no gene match: 9. Germline CDR1 reads SQVTM; CDR2 reads ANQGSEA. The CDR3 runs to 14 residues. This CDR3 reads CSVDTGTSSYEQYF. The CDR3 nucleotides read TGCAGCGTGGATACCGGGACTAGCAGCTACGAGCAGTACTTC.

With regard to this clone: At one end, the junction sequence differs from germline, possibly due to a read error. The gene calls are TRBV6-6 and TRBJ2-7, with D perhaps matching TRBD1 (6 bases). This CDR3 region has 11 residues. From germline, CDR1 is MNHNY and CDR2 SVGAGI (reference sequence). The DNA for the CDR3 is TGTGCCAGCAGTTACGCAGGGGAAAGGTTTTTC. It yields the protein CASSYAGERFF.

V usage is TRBV2 and J usage is TRBJ2-1; D not resolved. The CDR3 is 13 amino acids. Germline V gene lookup returns CDR1 SNHLY and CDR2 FYNNEI. The ends were cut back, 7 bases at V and 4 bases at J, with 11 bases in the middle. The CDR3 region is CASTIGVYNEQFF. As DNA, the CDR3 is TGTGCCAGCACCATTGGAGTTTACAATGAGCAGTTCTTC.

CDR3 DNA sequence: TGTGCCAGCAGCCCATGGACTAGCGGGAAAATCATCTACGAGCAGTACTTC. This sequence encodes CASSPWTSGKIIYEQYF. The chain combines TRBV11-2 with TRBJ2-7; 12 nucleotides line up with TRBD2. Germline CDR1 reads SGHAT; CDR2 reads FQNNGV. The CDR3 is 17 residues long. With 5 bases clipped from V and 3 bases from J, the junction kept 11 bases outside the gene matches.

The J gene is TRBJ2-2, the V gene TRBV9; 11 nucleotides match TRBD2. After removal of 3 bases from V and 4 bases from J, the junction contained 5 bases not matched to a gene. From germline, CDR1 is SGDLS and CDR2 YYNGEE. The CDR3 has 16 amino acids. The CDR3 region has the DNA TGTGCCAGCAGCGAGCTAGCGGGAGGAGGCACCGGGGAGCTGTTTTTT. It codes for CASSELAGGGTGELFF.

The rearrangement joins TRBV6-1 to TRBJ1-1; unclear D gene. The CDR3 runs to 13 residues. Germline CDR1 and CDR2: MNHNS and SASEGT. V lost 5 bases, J lost 5 bases, and 12 bases lay in between. The CDR3 protein is CASSPQKYTEAFF. The CDR3 bases are TGTGCCAGCAGTCCCCAGAAATATACTGAAGCTTTCTTT.

The rearrangement uses TRBV6-6 and TRBJ1-1; maybe TRBD1 (6 bases). Trimming pared 5 bases from V and 6 bases from J, leaving 13 bases between. CDR3 length: 13 residues. In germline, CDR1 is MNHNY, CDR2 SVGAGI (reference sequence). In nucleotides, the CDR3 is TGTGCCAGCAGTATCCCGGGGGGGCCTGAAGCTTTCTTT. It yields the protein CASSIPGGPEAFF.

V usage is TRBV30 and J usage is TRBJ1-5, with TRBD1 as a possible D gene (5 bases). This CDR3 contains 16 residues. Trimming took off 0 bases at V and 0 bases at J, with 12 bases between the two ends. CDR1 and CDR2 (germline): GTSNPN, SVGIG (reference sequence). The CDR3 sequence: CAWSVRTGDSNQPQHF. Written as DNA, the CDR3 is TGTGCCTGGAGTGTAAGGACGGGGGATAGCAATCAGCCCCAGCATTTT. The variable domain in full, with the rest retrieved from reference TRBV30 and TRBJ1-5, is SQTIHQWPATLVQPVGSPLSLECTVEGTSNPNLYWYRQAAGRGLQLLFYSVGIGQISSEVPQNLSASRPQDRQFILSSKKLLLSDSGFYLCAWSVRTGDSNQPQHFGDGTRLSIL.

V and J are TRBV4-1 and TRBJ2-7, with 8 bases aligning to TRBD1. The CDR3 is 15 amino acids. After removal of 0 bases from V and 6 bases from J, the junction contained 7 bases not matched to a gene. Per germline, CDR1 MGHRA and CDR2 YSYEKL. The CDR3 here is CASSQESQGVSEQYF. The CDR3 DNA reads as TGCGCCAGCAGCCAAGAATCACAGGGGGTATCCGAGCAGTACTTC.

This clone has just one count. J is TRBJ2-1 and V is TRBV7-2, with 12 nucleotides matching TRBD2. V trimming: 3 bases; J trimming: 2 bases; junction bases outside the gene matches: 2. The CDR3 is made up of 16 amino acids. CDR1 is SGHTA and CDR2 is FQGNSA in the germline V gene. The CDR3 loop reads CASSFRLAGAYNEQFF. The CDR3 DNA follows: TGTGCCAGCAGCTTCAGACTAGCGGGAGCCTACAATGAGCAGTTCTTC.

The rearrangement joins TRBV30 to TRBJ1-4; the D is unclear. Germline lookup yields CDR1 GTSNPN and CDR2 SVGIG (reference sequence). The V gene lost 3 bases and the J gene lost 7 bases, with 12 bases spanning the gap. This CDR3 comprises 13 residues. The CDR3: CAWSRQTGEKLFF. The CDR3 region has the DNA TGTGCCTGGAGCCGTCAGACGGGTGAAAAACTGTTTTTT.

V and J are TRBV27 and TRBJ1-1; no reliable D call. The germline gives CDR1 MNHEY, CDR2 SMNVEV (reference sequence). V lost 2 bases, J lost 1 base, and 5 bases lay in between. This CDR3 has 13 residues. CDR3: CASSLNRNTEAFF. CDR3 bases: TGTGCCAGCAGTTTAAATAGGAACACTGAAGCTTTCTTT.

This clone has only a few counts. The rearrangement links TRBV7-6 to TRBJ1-2; D may be TRBD1 (5 bases). Germline values: CDR1 SGHVS, CDR2 FNYEAQ. The CDR3 is 13 residues long. Trimming left V 1 base short and J 6 bases short, with 9 bases between. The CDR3 region is CASSLVWGDGYTF. The CDR3, as DNA: TGTGCCAGCAGCTTAGTATGGGGGGATGGCTACACCTTC. Together with reference TRBV7-6 and TRBJ1-2, the CDR3 gives the full variable domain: GAGVSQSPRYKVTKRGQDVALRCDPISGHVSLYWYRQALGQGPEFLTYFNYEAQQDKSGLPNDRFSAERPEGSISTLTIQRTEQRDSAMYRCASSLVWGDGYTFGSGTRLTVV.

V gene TRBV5-4 combines with J gene TRBJ2-2, with TRBD2 matching 9 bases. CDR1 SGHNT and CDR2 YYREEE come from the germline V gene (reference sequence). This CDR3 has 16 amino acids. V dropped 6 bases and J dropped 1; count of bases not matched to a gene: 7. CDR3 sequence reads: CASTIGTSRNTGELFF. The CDR3 nucleotides are TGTGCCAGCACCATCGGGACTAGCAGGAACACCGGGGAGCTGTTTTTT.